The 17 T cell receptor beta chains below all came from one sample that was sequenced in a study of CD8+ T cells in alopecia areata. Isolated RNA was reverse transcribed into cDNA used as the sequencing template. Produced via immunoSEQ multiplex PCR; TCRdb's table is partial and in-frame only. The repertoire holds tens of thousands of clones, with roughly half as singletons. The sequencing used CD8+ T cells sorted from blood, collected at week 0. The receptors were sampled from a human donor with alopecia areata.

This chain connects TRBV28 to TRBJ2-1; D not resolved. Per germline, CDR1 MDHEN and CDR2 SYDVKM. This CDR3 comprises 12 residues. V lost 2 bases, J lost 10 bases, and 9 bases lay in between. In DNA, the CDR3 is TGTGCCAGCAGTTTAGAGGTGCACGAGCAGTTCTTC. It specifies CASSLEVHEQFF.

This sequence joins TRBV27 and TRBJ1-5; D unresolved. The CDR3 loop spans 13 amino acids. V lost 5 bases to trimming and J lost 1 base, with 6 bases between them. Germline V gives CDR1 MNHEY, CDR2 SMNVEV (reference sequence). The CDR3 coding sequence is TGTGCCAGCAGTAGAGGGAGCAATCAGCCCCAGCATTTT. Translation: CASSRGSNQPQHF.

The chain links TRBV30 to TRBJ1-5, with a weak D call TRBD1 (5 bases). CDR1 and CDR2 (germline): GTSNPN, SVGIG (reference sequence). V was cut by 1 base and J by 1 base, with 11 bases left in between. This CDR3 spans 15 amino acids. CDR3 nucleotides: TGTGCCTGGAGTGCCCAGGGTATAAGCAATCAGCCCCAGCATTTT. It encodes CAWSAQGISNQPQHF.

This chain links TRBV6-5 with TRBJ2-7; D is ambiguous. The CDR3 sequence is 13 residues long. V lost 8 bases and J 3 bases, leaving 14 bases between the germline ends. The germline gives CDR1 MNHEY, CDR2 SVGAGI. CDR3 sequence reads: CASREGLGYEQYF. In DNA form, the CDR3 reads TGTGCCAGCCGCGAAGGTCTAGGCTACGAGCAGTACTTC.

The chain recombines TRBV2 with TRBJ2-2, with D maybe TRBD2 (5 bases). CDR1 is SNHLY, CDR2 FYNNEI, per germline. The ends were cut back, 10 bases at V and 1 base at J, with 16 bases in the middle. The CDR3 loop spans 15 amino acids. CDR3 sequence reads: CAILPLDWNTGELFF. CDR3 nucleotide sequence: TGTGCCATCCTCCCCCTGGACTGGAACACCGGGGAGCTGTTTTTT.

This clone has just a few counts. A read error may produce the germline difference seen at one junction end. The V and J genes are TRBV7-9 and TRBJ2-7; 7 bases are a match to TRBD1. This CDR3 is 14 amino acids long. CDR1 and CDR2 (germline): SEHNR, FQNEAQ (reference sequence). CDR3 coding DNA: TGCGCCAGCAGCTTAAATCGACAGGGCCACGAGCAGTACTTC. This encodes CASSLNRQGHEQYF.

The genes are TRBV7-2 and TRBJ1-2; the D is unclear. The V end lost 2 bases, the J end lost 1 base, and 5 bases lay between the germline ends. The germline V gene encodes CDR1 SGHTA and CDR2 FQGNSA. The length of the CDR3 is 13 residues. The CDR3 DNA reads TGTGCCAGCAGCTTAACATTTAACTATGGCTACACCTTC. Protein product: CASSLTFNYGYTF. The full variable domain, rest sourced from reference TRBV7-2 and TRBJ1-2, is GAGVSQSPSNKVTEKGKDVELRCDPISGHTALYWYRQSLGQGLEFLIYFQGNSAPDKSGLPSDRFSAERTGGSVSTLTIQRTQQEDSAVYLCASSLTFNYGYTFGSGTRLTVV.

This chain uses TRBV7-9 with TRBJ2-7; D uncertain. The CDR3 covers 13 residues. Germline assignment: CDR1 SEHNR and CDR2 FQNEAQ (reference sequence). With 5 bases removed from V and 5 bases from J, the gap between germline ends came to 13 bases. The CDR3 protein is CASSPRQDHEQYF. The CDR3, as DNA: TGTGCCAGCAGCCCAAGGCAGGACCACGAGCAGTACTTC.

In its sample, this clone ranks as medium-sized. The rearrangement links TRBV19 to TRBJ2-1; perhaps TRBD2 as D (6 bases). The CDR3 totals 14 residues. Germline CDR1 is LNHDA and CDR2 is SQIVND (reference sequence). V lost 3 bases and J lost 7, with 13 bases in between. The CDR3 reads CASSILAGRNEQFF. Here the CDR3 DNA reads TGTGCCAGTAGTATTCTGGCGGGACGGAATGAGCAGTTCTTC.

As to this clone: No conserved phenylalanine or tryptophan ends this CDR3, so it is likely a read error. It is unclear where the CDR3 begins or ends on the DNA, so no DNA is shown, and the CDR3 is as TCRdb lists it. This rearrangement joins TRBV30 to TRBJ1-2. The CDR3 spans 8 residues, counting both ends. CDR1 and CDR2 (germline): GTSNPN, SVGIG (reference sequence). Here the CDR3 reads CAWSQPGV.

This chain connects TRBV7-8 to TRBJ1-2; D might be TRBD1 (5 bases). V was clipped by 1 base and J by 10 bases, with 10 bases between them. The CDR3 runs 12 residues. The germline gives CDR1 SGHVS, CDR2 FQNEAQ. The CDR3 spells CASSLGSGDYTF. The DNA of the CDR3 is TGTGCCAGCAGCTTAGGTTCGGGGGACTACACCTTC.

This clone was seen ten or more times. The chain carries TRBV6-4 and TRBJ1-1; D remains ambiguous. The V end was cut by 3 bases, the J end by 6 bases, with 11 bases between. This CDR3 has 13 residues. Germline CDR1 is MRHNA and CDR2 is SNTAGT. The CDR3 sequence: CASSEVRGAEAFF. The CDR3 DNA reads as TGTGCCAGCAGTGAGGTCCGCGGGGCTGAAGCTTTCTTT.

The V call is TRBV27, the J call TRBJ2-5; D unclear. V was shortened by 5 bases and J by 5 bases, with 6 bases between the two germline ends. Germline V lookup: CDR1 MNHEY, CDR2 SMNVEV (reference sequence). The CDR3 runs to 11 residues. This CDR3 reads CASSTRETQYF. The DNA of the CDR3 is TGTGCCAGCAGTACTCGGGAGACCCAGTACTTC.

This sequence joins TRBV5-4 and TRBJ2-3; 7 bases line up with TRBD2. Losses at the gene ends were 4 bases for V and 2 bases for J; bases not matched to a gene: 4. CDR3 length equals 14 residues. In germline, CDR1 is SGHNT, CDR2 YYREEE (reference sequence). CDR3 DNA: TGTGCCAGCAGCCTGACTAGCATCACAGATACGCAGTATTTT. It encodes CASSLTSITDTQYF.

This clone was observed a handful of times. V gene TRBV27 combines with J gene TRBJ2-5; 9 bases line up with TRBD2. Trimming removed 0 bases from V and 3 bases from J; junction bases left unmatched: 2. There are 15 residues in the CDR3. CDR1 and CDR2 (germline): MNHEY, SMNVEV (reference sequence). Here the CDR3 DNA reads TGTGCCAGCAGTTTATCGAGACTAGCGGAAGAGACCCAGTACTTC. Translation gives CASSLSRLAEETQYF.

The chain employs TRBV4-2 and TRBJ1-4, with 11 positions matching TRBD1. V gave up 3 bases and J gave up 6 bases; unmatched junction bases: 3. Germline lookup yields CDR1 LGHNA and CDR2 YNFKEQ. The CDR3 runs 15 residues. CDR3 sequence (DNA): TGTGCCAGCAGCCAGTGGGACAGGGGGGATGAAAAACTGTTTTTT. Its translation is CASSQWDRGDEKLFF.

The chain is built from TRBV29-1 and TRBJ2-1, with TRBD2 matching 7 bases. J gave up 5 bases and V 7 bases, and 8 bases lay outside the gene matches. Germline V lookup: CDR1 SQVTM, CDR2 ANQGSEA. This CDR3 is built from 13 residues. DNA for the CDR3: TGCAGCGCTACGGGAGGATCCCACAATGAGCAGTTCTTC. Translation: CSATGGSHNEQFF.